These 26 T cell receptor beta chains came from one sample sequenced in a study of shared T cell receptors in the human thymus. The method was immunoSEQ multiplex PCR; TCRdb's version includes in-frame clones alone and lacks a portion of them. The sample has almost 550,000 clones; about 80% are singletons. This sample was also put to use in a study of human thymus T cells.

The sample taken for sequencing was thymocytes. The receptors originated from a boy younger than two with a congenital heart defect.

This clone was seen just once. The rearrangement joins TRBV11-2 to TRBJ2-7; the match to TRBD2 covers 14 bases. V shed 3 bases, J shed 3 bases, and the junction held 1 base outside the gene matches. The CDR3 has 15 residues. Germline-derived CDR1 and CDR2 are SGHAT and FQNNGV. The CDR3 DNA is TGTGCCAGCAGCTTGGGACTAGCGGGAGACTACGAGCAGTACTTC. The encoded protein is CASSLGLAGDYEQYF.

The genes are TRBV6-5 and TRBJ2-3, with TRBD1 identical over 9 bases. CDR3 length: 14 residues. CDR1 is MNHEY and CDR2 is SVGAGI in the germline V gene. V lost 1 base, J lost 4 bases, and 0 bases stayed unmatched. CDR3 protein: CASSYWTGADTQYF. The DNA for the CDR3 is TGTGCCAGCAGTTACTGGACAGGGGCAGATACGCAGTATTTT.

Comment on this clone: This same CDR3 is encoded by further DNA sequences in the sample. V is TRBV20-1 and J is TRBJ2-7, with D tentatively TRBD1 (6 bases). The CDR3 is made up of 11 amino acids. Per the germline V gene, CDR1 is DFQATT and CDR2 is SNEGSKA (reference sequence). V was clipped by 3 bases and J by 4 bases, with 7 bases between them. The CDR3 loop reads CSASQGYEQYF. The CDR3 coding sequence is TGCAGTGCTAGCCAGGGGTACGAGCAGTACTTC.

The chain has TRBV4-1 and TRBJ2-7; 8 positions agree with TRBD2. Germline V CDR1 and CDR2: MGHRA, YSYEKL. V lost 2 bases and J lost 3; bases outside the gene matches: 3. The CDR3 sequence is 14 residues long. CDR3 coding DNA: TGCGCCAGCAGCCAACGAAGCGGGAGCTACGAGCAGTACTTC. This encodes CASSQRSGSYEQYF.

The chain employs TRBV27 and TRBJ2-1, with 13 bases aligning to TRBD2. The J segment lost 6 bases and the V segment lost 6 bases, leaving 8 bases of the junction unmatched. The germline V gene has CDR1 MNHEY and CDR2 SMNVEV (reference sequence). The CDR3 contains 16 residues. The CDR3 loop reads CASSIQGTSGTNEQFF. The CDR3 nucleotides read TGTGCCAGCAGCATACAGGGGACTAGCGGGACCAATGAGCAGTTCTTC.

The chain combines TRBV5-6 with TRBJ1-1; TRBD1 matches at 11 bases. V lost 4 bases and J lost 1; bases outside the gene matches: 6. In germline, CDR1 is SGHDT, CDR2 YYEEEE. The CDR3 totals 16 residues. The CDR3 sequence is CASSPRDRGRNTEAFF. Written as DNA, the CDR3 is TGTGCCAGCAGCCCGCGGGACAGGGGGAGGAACACTGAAGCTTTCTTT.

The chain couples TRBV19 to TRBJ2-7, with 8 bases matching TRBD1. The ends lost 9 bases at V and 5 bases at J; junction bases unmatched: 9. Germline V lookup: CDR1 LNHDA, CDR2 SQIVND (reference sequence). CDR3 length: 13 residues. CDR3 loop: CASRGQGSDEQYF. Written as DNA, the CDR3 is TGTGCCAGCCGTGGACAGGGATCAGACGAGCAGTACTTC.

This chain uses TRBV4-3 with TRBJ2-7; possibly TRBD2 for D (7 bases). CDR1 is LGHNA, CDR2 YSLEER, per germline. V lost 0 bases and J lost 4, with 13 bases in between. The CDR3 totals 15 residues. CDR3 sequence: CASSQERGPLYEQYF. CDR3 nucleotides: TGCGCCAGCAGCCAAGAGCGGGGGCCCCTGTACGAGCAGTACTTC.

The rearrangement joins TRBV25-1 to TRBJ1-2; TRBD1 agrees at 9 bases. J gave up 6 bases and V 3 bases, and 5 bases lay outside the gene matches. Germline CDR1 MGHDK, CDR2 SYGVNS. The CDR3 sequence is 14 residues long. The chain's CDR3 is CASSDFGQGNGYTF. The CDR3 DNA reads TGTGCCAGCAGTGATTTTGGACAGGGGAATGGCTACACCTTC.

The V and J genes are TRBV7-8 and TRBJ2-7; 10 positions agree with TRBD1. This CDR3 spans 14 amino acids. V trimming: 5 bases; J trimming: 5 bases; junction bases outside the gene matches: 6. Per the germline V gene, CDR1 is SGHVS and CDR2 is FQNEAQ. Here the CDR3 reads CASSRGQGRHEQYF. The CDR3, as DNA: TGTGCCAGCAGCCGGGGACAGGGGCGACACGAGCAGTACTTC.

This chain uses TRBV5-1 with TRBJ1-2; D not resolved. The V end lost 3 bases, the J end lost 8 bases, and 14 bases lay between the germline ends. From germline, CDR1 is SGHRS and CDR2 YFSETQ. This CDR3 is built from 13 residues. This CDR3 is CASSSERGNGYTF. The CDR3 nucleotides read TGCGCCAGCAGCTCGGAGCGTGGCAACGGCTACACCTTC.

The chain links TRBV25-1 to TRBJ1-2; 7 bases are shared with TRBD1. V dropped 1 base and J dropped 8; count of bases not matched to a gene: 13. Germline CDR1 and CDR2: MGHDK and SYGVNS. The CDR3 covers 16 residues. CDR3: CASSESKARQGSGYTF. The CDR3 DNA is TGTGCCAGCAGTGAATCAAAGGCGCGACAGGGAAGCGGCTACACCTTC.

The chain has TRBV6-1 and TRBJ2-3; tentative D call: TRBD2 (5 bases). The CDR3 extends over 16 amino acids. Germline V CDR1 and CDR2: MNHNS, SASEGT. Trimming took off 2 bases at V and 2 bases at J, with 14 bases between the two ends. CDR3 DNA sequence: TGTGCCAGCAGTGAACTAGATCGGCGGGTCACAGATACGCAGTATTTT. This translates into CASSELDRRVTDTQYF.

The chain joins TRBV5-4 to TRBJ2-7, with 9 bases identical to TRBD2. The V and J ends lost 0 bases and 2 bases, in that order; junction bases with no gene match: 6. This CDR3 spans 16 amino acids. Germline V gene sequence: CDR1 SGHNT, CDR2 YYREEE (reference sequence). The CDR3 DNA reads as TGTGCCAGCAGCTTGGCGCCTAGCGGGATTCCCTACGAGCAGTACTTC. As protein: CASSLAPSGIPYEQYF.

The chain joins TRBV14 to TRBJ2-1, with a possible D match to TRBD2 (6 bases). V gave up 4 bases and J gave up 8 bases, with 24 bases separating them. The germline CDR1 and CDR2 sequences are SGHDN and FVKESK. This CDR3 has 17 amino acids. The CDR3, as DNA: TGTGCCAGCAGCCGGGCAGGGACTTTCTCGAGAGGCGATGAGCAGTTCTTC. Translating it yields CASSRAGTFSRGDEQFF.

CDR3: CASSPPWEGPGIQYF. The DNA for the CDR3 is TGTGCCAGCAGTCCGCCTTGGGAGGGCCCCGGCATTCAGTACTTC. The chain carries TRBV28 and TRBJ2-4; 7 bases are a match to TRBD2. Germline CDR1 is MDHEN and CDR2 is SYDVKM. The ends lost 5 bases at V and 9 bases at J; junction bases unmatched: 13. This CDR3 spans 15 amino acids.

The CDR3 DNA sequence: TGTGCCAGCAGCTTAGTGCCCGCTGACGGGGGTTGGGGAAACACCATATATTTT. Translation: CASSLVPADGGWGNTIYF. The chain couples TRBV7-6 to TRBJ1-3; TRBD1 is a possible D gene (5 bases). V was pared by 1 base and J by 4 bases, with 20 bases between. Per the germline V gene, CDR1 is SGHVS and CDR2 is FNYEAQ. This CDR3 region has 18 residues.

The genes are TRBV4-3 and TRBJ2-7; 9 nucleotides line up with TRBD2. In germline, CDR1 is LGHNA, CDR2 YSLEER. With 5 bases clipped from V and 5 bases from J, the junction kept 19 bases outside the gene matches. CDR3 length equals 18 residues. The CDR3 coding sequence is TGCGCCAGCAGCGTACGGACAGTGACTAGCGGAAAGAATCACGAGCAGTACTTC. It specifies CASSVRTVTSGKNHEQYF.

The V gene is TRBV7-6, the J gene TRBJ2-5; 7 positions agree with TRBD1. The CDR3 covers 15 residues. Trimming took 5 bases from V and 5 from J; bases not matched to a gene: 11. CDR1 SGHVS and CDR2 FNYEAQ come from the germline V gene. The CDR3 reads CASSLLPTGDETQYF. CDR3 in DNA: TGTGCCAGCAGCCTATTACCAACAGGGGATGAGACCCAGTACTTC. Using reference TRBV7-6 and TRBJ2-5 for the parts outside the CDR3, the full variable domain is GAGVSQSPRYKVTKRGQDVALRCDPISGHVSLYWYRQALGQGPEFLTYFNYEAQQDKSGLPNDRFSAERPEGSISTLTIQRTEQRDSAMYRCASSLLPTGDETQYFGPGTRLLVL.

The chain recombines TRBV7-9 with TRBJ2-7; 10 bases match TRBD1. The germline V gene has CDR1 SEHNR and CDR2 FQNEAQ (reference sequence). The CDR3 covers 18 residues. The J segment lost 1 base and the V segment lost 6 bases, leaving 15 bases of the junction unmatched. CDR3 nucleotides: TGTGCCAGCAGTACCGGGACAGGGGAATCGAGGGCTTCCTACGAGCAGTACTTC. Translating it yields CASSTGTGESRASYEQYF.

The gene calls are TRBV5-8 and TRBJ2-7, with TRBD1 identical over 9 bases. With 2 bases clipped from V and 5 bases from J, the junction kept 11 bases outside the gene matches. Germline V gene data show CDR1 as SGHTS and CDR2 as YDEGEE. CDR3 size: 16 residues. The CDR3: CASSFFIGDRVNEQYF. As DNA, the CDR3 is TGTGCCAGCAGCTTTTTTATCGGGGACAGGGTAAACGAGCAGTACTTC.

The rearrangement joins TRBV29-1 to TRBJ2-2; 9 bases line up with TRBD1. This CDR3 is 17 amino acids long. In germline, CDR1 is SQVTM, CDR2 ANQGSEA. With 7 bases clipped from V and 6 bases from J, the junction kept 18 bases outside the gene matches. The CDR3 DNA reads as TGCAGCGCACGCCCTCCGGCGGGGACAGGGAAACCCGGGGAGCTGTTTTTT. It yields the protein CSARPPAGTGKPGELFF.

CDR3 protein: CASSLFGGEQYF. The CDR3 DNA sequence: TGTGCCAGCAGCTTGTTCGGCGGCGAGCAGTACTTC. V gene TRBV5-4 combines with J gene TRBJ2-7; D not resolved. Germline-derived CDR1 and CDR2 are SGHNT and YYREEE (reference sequence). CDR3 length equals 12 residues. The V and J ends lost 1 base and 6 bases respectively, with 8 bases between them. The variable domain in full, with the rest retrieved from reference TRBV5-4 and TRBJ2-7, is ETGVTQSPTHLIKTRGQQVTLRCSSQSGHNTVSWYQQALGQGPQFIFQYYREEENGRGNFPPRFSGLQFPNYSSELNVNALELDDSALYLCASSLFGGEQYFGPGTRLTVT.

The DNA of the CDR3 is TGTGCCAGCAGTTTATCAGAATACAATGAGCAGTTCTTC. It translates to CASSLSEYNEQFF. The chain is built from TRBV28 and TRBJ2-1; no clear D. Trimming removed 1 base from V and 4 bases from J, with 5 bases in between. Germline CDR1 reads MDHEN; CDR2 reads SYDVKM. The CDR3 is made up of 13 amino acids.

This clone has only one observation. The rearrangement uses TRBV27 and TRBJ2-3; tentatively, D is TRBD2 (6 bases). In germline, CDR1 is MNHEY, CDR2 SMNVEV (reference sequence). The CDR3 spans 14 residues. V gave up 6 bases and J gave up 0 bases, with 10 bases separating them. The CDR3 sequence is CASSLTRSTDTQYF. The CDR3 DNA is TGTGCCAGCAGCCTGACTAGGAGCACAGATACGCAGTATTTT.

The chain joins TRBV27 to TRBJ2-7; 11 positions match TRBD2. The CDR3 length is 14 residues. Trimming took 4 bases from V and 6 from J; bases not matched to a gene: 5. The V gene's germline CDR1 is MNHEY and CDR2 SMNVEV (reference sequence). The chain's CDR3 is CASSSLAGGSEQYF. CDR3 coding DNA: TGTGCCAGCAGTTCCCTAGCGGGAGGATCCGAGCAGTACTTC.